A selection of T cell receptor beta chains follows, all from one sample in a study of cytomegalovirus exposure and HLA in healthy donors. Some clones are missing from TCRdb's copy, which holds only in-frame ones; the method was immunoSEQ multiplex PCR. The repertoire holds 100,000 to 150,000 clones, with more than 80% as singletons. Sequencing input: PBMCs. The source of these receptors is a woman aged 40 to 49 in good health and CMV-seropositive. Each CDR3 is given with its conserved first and last residue. A D gene is named only where the DNA matches it firmly. For some rows the clone size is stated as once, few or many, or as a class when expanded; others skip it.

-	TRBV29-1	TRBJ1-3	-	TGCAGCGGGCTAGGAGACACCATATATTTT	CSGLGDTIYF
-	TRBV6-5	TRBJ1-4	-	TGTGCCAGCAGTTACTCGAGGGCAGCAACTAATGAAAAACTGTTTTTT	CASSYSRAATNEKLFF
-	TRBV23-1	TRBJ2-7	-	TGCGCCAGCAGTCAAAACAGCTCCTACGAGCAGTACTTC	CASSQNSSYEQYF
-	TRBV4-1	TRBJ2-7	-	TGCGCCAGCAGCACCCCGGACAGCACCTACGAGCAGTACTTC	CASSTPDSTYEQYF
-	TRBV11-2	TRBJ1-2	-	TGTGCCAGCAGCTCGGCTCTGCAGGGCTATGGCTACACCTTC	CASSSALQGYGYTF
TRBD2	TRBV28	TRBJ2-2	-	TGTGCCAGCAGTTTCCCCCTAGCGGGAGGAAAAACCGGGGAGCTGTTTTTT	CASSFPLAGGKTGELFF
-	TRBV11-2	TRBJ1-4	-	TGTGCCAGCAGCTTCGGTATTACAGGGCTTAGTGAAAAACTGTTTTTT	CASSFGITGLSEKLFF
TRBD2	TRBV4-1	TRBJ2-5	-	TGCGCCAGCAGCCAAGACGGAATAGCGGGGGGGCGACGGGAGACCCAGTACTTC	CASSQDGIAGGRRETQYF
-	TRBV27	TRBJ2-7	-	TGTGCCAGCAGACCCGGGACACTTCCCTACGAGCAGTACTTC	CASRPGTLPYEQYF
TRBD1	TRBV18	TRBJ2-3	-	TGTGCCAGCTCACCAGGGACAGGCCCCGATACGCAGTATTTT	CASSPGTGPDTQYF
-	TRBV6-5	TRBJ2-7	few	TGTGCCAGCATCGGGGGGGGACAGGGCTACGAGCAGTACTTC	CASIGGGQGYEQYF
TRBD2	TRBV5-4	TRBJ2-3	-	TGTGCCAGCAGCACGGGACTAGCGGGAACAGATACGCAGTATTTT	CASSTGLAGTDTQYF
TRBD2	TRBV5-1	TRBJ2-1	-	TGCGCCAGCAGCTTGAGAGCTAGCGGGGGGAGTGAGCAGTTCTTC	CASSLRASGGSEQFF